Listed below are T cell receptor beta chains from one sample, sequenced in a study of beta chain features in type 1 diabetes. Sequenced by immunoSEQ multiplex PCR; TCRdb stores in-frame clones only, minus some. The table includes tens of thousands of clones, about 50% detected once. The sample consisted of central memory CD4+ T cells from blood. These receptors were obtained from a man younger than 45 with type 1 diabetes. Both conserved end residues are part of each CDR3. D genes are given only for firm matches. Clone sizes are given selectively: once, few, many, or a class where the clone is expanded.

j_gene | d_gene | abundance | v_gene | len | CDR3nt | CDR3aa
TRBJ2-5 | TRBD1 | . | TRBV5-1 | 14 | TGCGCCAGCAGCTGGGGACAGGGGCAAGAGACCCAGTACTTC | CASSWGQGQETQYF
TRBJ1-1 | TRBD1 | . | TRBV13 | 13 | TGTGCCAGCAGTACAGACAGGGACACTGAAGCTTTCTTT | CASSTDRDTEAFF
TRBJ2-5 | . | . | TRBV2 | 12 | TGTGCCAGCAGAGCGGATGAAGAGACCCAGTACTTC | CASRADEETQYF
TRBJ2-1 | . | . | TRBV19 | 14 | TGTGCCAGTAGTATATTGGACAGTATCAATGAGCAGTTCTTC | CASSILDSINEQFF
TRBJ2-3 | . | few | TRBV2 | 12 | TGTGCCAGCCGCTATAGCACAGATACGCAGTATTTT | CASRYSTDTQYF
TRBJ2-3 | . | few | TRBV7-6 | 14 | TGTGCCAGCAGCCCCAGTCTGAGCACAGATACGCAGTATTTT | CASSPSLSTDTQYF
TRBJ2-5 | . | . | TRBV6-5 | 14 | TGTGCCAGCAGTTACTCTGGGGGCCGAGAGACCCAGTACTTC | CASSYSGGRETQYF
TRBJ1-1 | . | . | TRBV5-1 | 13 | TGCGCCAGCAGCAGGGAGCGGGGTCATGAAGCTTTCTTT | CASSRERGHEAFF
TRBJ2-7 | . | . | TRBV11-2 | 13 | TGTGCCAGCAGCTTCAAGCCTGACACCGAGCAGTACTTC | CASSFKPDTEQYF
TRBJ2-3 | . | . | TRBV19 | 15 | TGTGCCAGTACCCCGGGTGACTCCAGCACAGATACGCAGTATTTT | CASTPGDSSTDTQYF
TRBJ1-2 | TRBD1 | few | TRBV6-1 | 13 | TGTGCCAGCAGTGATGGACAGGGGGGCGGCTACACCTTC | CASSDGQGGGYTF
TRBJ2-7 | TRBD1 | few | TRBV6-1 | 13 | TGTGCCAGCAAACGGACAGGGGCCTACGAGCAGTACTTC | CASKRTGAYEQYF
TRBJ2-2 | TRBD2 | . | TRBV9 | 16 | TGTGCCAGCAGCCCCCCGAGACTAGCGGCCACCGGGGAGCTGTTTTTT | CASSPPRLAATGELFF
TRBJ2-2 | TRBD1 | once | TRBV11-3 | 15 | TGTGCCAGCAGCCCGACAGGGCAGGACACCGGGGAGCTGTTTTTT | CASSPTGQDTGELFF
TRBJ1-5 | TRBD1 | few | TRBV7-8 | 15 | TGTGCCAGCAGCATACAGGGGGCGGTTAATCAGCCCCAGCATTTT | CASSIQGAVNQPQHF
TRBJ1-5 | TRBD1 | . | TRBV27 | 16 | TGTGCCAGCAGAAGATACGGGACAGGGGCAAATCAGCCCCAGCATTTT | CASRRYGTGANQPQHF
TRBJ1-5 | TRBD1 | once | TRBV2 | 16 | TGTGCCCGACCGGGACAGGGGCAATATAGCAATCAGCCCCAGCATTTT | CARPGQGQYSNQPQHF
TRBJ1-2 | TRBD1 | few | TRBV29-1 | 14 | TGCAGCGTGGGAAGGGACAGGATCAGCTATGGCTACACCTTC | CSVGRDRISYGYTF
TRBJ1-1 | . | . | TRBV7-6 | 15 | TGTGCCAGCAGCCGACTCTCCGACCGCAACACTGAAGCTTTCTTT | CASSRLSDRNTEAFF
TRBJ2-4 | TRBD2 | . | TRBV19 | 14 | TGTGCCAGTAGTATAAAAGCGGGGCAAAACATTCAGTACTTC | CASSIKAGQNIQYF
TRBJ2-5 | . | few | TRBV7-2 | 15 | TGTGCCAGCAGCTCCTCTGGGGCTAGTCAAGAGACCCAGTACTTC | CASSSSGASQETQYF
TRBJ1-3 | TRBD1 | . | TRBV5-6 | 15 | TGTGCCAGCAGCTTACAGGGGGCGCAAGGAAACACCATATATTTT | CASSLQGAQGNTIYF
TRBJ2-7 | TRBD1 | . | TRBV7-2 | 15 | TGTGCCAGCAGCCAGGGACAGCTCCTAACCTACGAGCAGTACTTC | CASSQGQLLTYEQYF
TRBJ2-1 | TRBD2 | few | TRBV11-3 | 19 | TGTGCCAGCAGCTTAGAAGGACTAGCGGGGGGGCCTTACACGGATGAGCAGTTCTTC | CASSLEGLAGGPYTDEQFF
TRBJ2-1 | TRBD1 | . | TRBV6-5 | 15 | TGTGCCAGCACCAGAGGGGGACAGGGCAACAATGAGCAGTTCTTC | CASTRGGQGNNEQFF
TRBJ2-7 | . | . | TRBV10-3 | 16 | TGTGCCATCAGTGAGCCTACAGGGAGGGGCCTATACGAGCAGTACTTC | CAISEPTGRGLYEQYF
TRBJ2-7 | TRBD1 | . | TRBV4-1 | 14 | TGCGCCAGCAGCCAACCCCGGGACAGCTACGAGCAGTACTTC | CASSQPRDSYEQYF
TRBJ1-6 | . | few | TRBV18 | 15 | TGTGCCAGCTCACCACGGACTCTAGATAATTCACCCCTCCACTTT | CASSPRTLDNSPLHF
TRBJ2-1 | . | . | TRBV7-2 | 15 | TGTGCCAGCAGCCGGGACTCCGCTACGGGGAATGAGCAGTTCTTC | CASSRDSATGNEQFF
TRBJ2-3 | . | . | TRBV25-1 | 15 | TGTGCCAGCAGTGTGGGGGGGCTAGGGGCAGATACGCAGTATTTT | CASSVGGLGADTQYF
TRBJ2-1 | TRBD2 | few | TRBV29-1 | 15 | TGCAGCGTTGAACTCAGCGGGAGTTCGTACAATGAGCAGTTCTTC | CSVELSGSSYNEQFF
TRBJ2-5 | TRBD2 | . | TRBV9 | 17 | TGTGCCAGCAGCGTAGGAGCTAGCGGGGGGCCCCAAGAGACCCAGTACTTC | CASSVGASGGPQETQYF
TRBJ2-5 | . | few | TRBV19 | 15 | TGTGCCAGTAACCCGGAAGGGGGTCTAGGAGAGACCCAGTACTTC | CASNPEGGLGETQYF
TRBJ2-3 | . | . | TRBV9 | 14 | TGTGCCAGCAGCGTAGCGGGGGTGAGAGATACGCAGTATTTT | CASSVAGVRDTQYF
TRBJ1-1 | TRBD1 | few | TRBV6-5 | 16 | TGTGCCAGCAGTTACAGCGGACAGGGGGCCTACACTGAAGCTTTCTTT | CASSYSGQGAYTEAFF
TRBJ2-7 | . | . | TRBV10-3 | 14 | TGTGCCATCACCCCGGACAGTCCCTCCTACGAGCAGTACTTC | CAITPDSPSYEQYF
TRBJ2-3 | . | few | TRBV5-1 | 14 | TGCGCCAGCAGTGAGGCGCGAGACACAGATACGCAGTATTTT | CASSEARDTDTQYF
TRBJ2-3 | TRBD2 | few | TRBV10-3 | 18 | TGTGCCATCAGTGATCTAGCGGGAGAATCGGGACGGACAGATACGCAGTATTTT | CAISDLAGESGRTDTQYF
TRBJ2-3 | TRBD2 | . | TRBV5-1 | 18 | TGCGCCAGCAGCTTGGGGCGGACTAGCGGGGAGATCACAGATACGCAGTATTTT | CASSLGRTSGEITDTQYF
TRBJ2-5 | TRBD1 | . | TRBV15 | 15 | TGTGCCACCACCTTCAGTGGGACAGGGTACGAGACCCAGTACTTC | CATTFSGTGYETQYF
TRBJ2-1 | TRBD1 | few | TRBV11-3 | 16 | TGTGCCAGCAGCTTAGCGGGGACAGCAAGCTACAATGAGCAGTTCTTC | CASSLAGTASYNEQFF
TRBJ1-5 | . | . | TRBV4-1 | 15 | TGCGCCAGCAGCCAAGATGGGGAGGGCAATCAGCCCCAGCATTTT | CASSQDGEGNQPQHF
TRBJ2-1 | TRBD2 | . | TRBV6-6 | 15 | TGTGCCAGCAGCCTGGGACTAGCGGGGAGAAATGAGCAGTTCTTC | CASSLGLAGRNEQFF
TRBJ2-3 | TRBD2 | few | TRBV9 | 15 | TGTGCCAGCAGCGGCGTGGCGGGAGCGGGAGATACGCAGTATTTT | CASSGVAGAGDTQYF
TRBJ1-2 | . | . | TRBV7-2 | 14 | TGTGCCAGCAGCTTAGAGTGGAGTAACTATGGCTACACCTTC | CASSLEWSNYGYTF
TRBJ2-1 | . | once | TRBV5-1 | 12 | TGCGCCAGCAGCCTAGGGGGCAATGAGCAGTTCTTC | CASSLGGNEQFF
TRBJ2-1 | TRBD2 | . | TRBV19 | 15 | TGTGCCAGTAGCCCGAGAAGGGAGGGTTGGAATGAGCAGTTCTTC | CASSPRREGWNEQFF
TRBJ2-7 | . | few | TRBV6-5 | 13 | TGTGCCAGCAGGTCCCCCCATGACGGGGAGCAGTACTTC | CASRSPHDGEQYF
TRBJ2-1 | TRBD2 | . | TRBV10-3 | 14 | TGTGCCATCGGGGAGGGGCTGGTCTACAATGAGCAGTTCTTC | CAIGEGLVYNEQFF